This entry features one T cell receptor (beta chain) sequence. After extraction with the RNeasy kit, roughly 0.45 to 1 ug of the RNA was reverse transcribed using random hexamers. Using its own MiXCR run on the immunoSEQ multiplex PCR reads, TCRdb lists one record per CDR3 protein. In the table there are just under 150,000 distinct CDR3 sequences, approximately 94% of which are singletons. This CDR3 is 14 amino acids long. Germline values: CDR1 SGHRS, CDR2 YFSETQ. The V end lost 0 bases, the J end lost 4 bases, and 10 bases lay between the germline ends. CD8+ and CD4+ T cells taken from blood had their TCR beta sequenced. These data originate in a study of CD8 T cells in Susac syndrome.

This TCR derives from a human donor in good health. V gene TRBV5-1 combines with J gene TRBJ1-2; D is unclear. The sequenced material came from CD4+ T cells from PBMCs. The CDR3 nucleotides read TGCGCCAGCAGCTTGGGAGGTTCCCCCTATGGCTACACCTTC. Translating gives CASSLGGSPYGYTF.